These 20 T cell receptor beta chains came from one sample sequenced in a study of T cells in Graves' hyperthyroidism and ophthalmopathy. There were TCR beta CDR3 regions amplified from RNA transcripts. TCR CDR3 regions were first amplified by RT-PCR with HTBI primers. TCRdb used MiXCR to reprocess the multiplex PCR reads, holding one entry per CDR3 protein. Of 600,000 to 900,000 distinct CDR3 sequences listed, 15% to 20% are singletons. The sequenced sample was blood. These receptors were obtained from a man between 18 and 35 years old with Graves' hyperthyroidism.

This clonotype came up many times. CDR3 bases: TGTGCCAGCAGCTTAGATAGCGGGAGTGGAGATACGCAGTATTTT. Translating it yields CASSLDSGSGDTQYF. This rearrangement joins TRBV7-9 to TRBJ2-3; 9 positions match TRBD2. The CDR3 is 15 amino acids. After removal of 1 base from V and 5 bases from J, the junction contained 4 bases not matched to a gene. Germline V gene sequence: CDR1 SEHNR, CDR2 FQNEAQ (reference sequence).

This clonotype was seen many times. The rearrangement joins TRBV18 to TRBJ1-5, with D perhaps TRBD1 (5 bases). V was cut by 3 bases and J by 7 bases, with 13 bases left in between. The germline V gene encodes CDR1 KGHSH and CDR2 LQKENI. CDR3 length: 14 residues. CDR3 residues: CASSPGGVGQPQHF. As DNA, the CDR3 is TGTGCCAGCTCACCCGGGGGGGTAGGACAGCCCCAGCATTTT.

In its sample, this clonotype was seen many times. DNA for the CDR3: TGTGCCTGGAGAGGGCTAGCGGAAAGCTCCTACGAGCAGTACTTC. Amino acid sequence: CAWRGLAESSYEQYF. The chain couples TRBV30 to TRBJ2-7, with TRBD2 matching over 7 bases. The junction had 8 bases not matched to a gene; V was cut back by 3 bases and J by 0 bases. Germline V gene data show CDR1 as GTSNPN and CDR2 as SVGIG (reference sequence). CDR3 length equals 15 residues.

The chain is built from TRBV30 and TRBJ2-3; the D is unclear. The CDR3 is 14 amino acids. V was cut by 4 bases and J by 3 bases, with 14 bases left in between. CDR1 is GTSNPN and CDR2 is SVGIG in the germline V gene (reference sequence). CDR3 DNA sequence: TGTGCCTGGAACGCGGCCCGGGCGACAGATACGCAGTATTTT. It yields the protein CAWNAARATDTQYF.

This clonotype was recorded a few times. The genes are TRBV2 and TRBJ1-6, with D perhaps TRBD1 (6 bases). The V gene's germline CDR1 is SNHLY and CDR2 FYNNEI. The V end lost 6 bases, the J end lost 9 bases, and 15 bases lay between the germline ends. The CDR3 loop spans 14 amino acids. The DNA for the CDR3 is TGTGCCAGCAGGACAACAGGGCATAGTTCACCCCTCCACTTT. Protein product: CASRTTGHSSPLHF.

This clonotype turned up a few times. The J gene is TRBJ2-1, the V gene TRBV7-8, with a weak D call TRBD2 (6 bases). CDR3 length: 16 amino acids. Germline V gene lookup returns CDR1 SGHVS and CDR2 FQNEAQ. The germline V and J ends were trimmed by 5 bases and 4 bases, with 18 bases remaining between them. Written as DNA, the CDR3 is TGTGCCAGCAGCCCTCGTAGGGCGGGAATTTACAATGAGCAGTTCTTC. This translates into CASSPRRAGIYNEQFF.

This clonotype has a handful of counts. The rearrangement joins TRBV7-9 to TRBJ2-2, with 11 bases fitting TRBD2. CDR1 and CDR2 (germline): SEHNR, FQNEAQ (reference sequence). The CDR3 extends over 18 amino acids. J was trimmed by 1 base and V by 3 bases; bases with no gene match: 7. The CDR3 loop reads CASSFYLGLAVNTGELFF. CDR3 coding DNA: TGTGCCAGCAGCTTCTACTTGGGACTAGCGGTGAACACCGGGGAGCTGTTTTTT.

This clonotype came up a few times. The chain recombines TRBV4-1 with TRBJ2-7; 11 positions agree with TRBD2. Germline V lookup: CDR1 MGHRA, CDR2 YSYEKL. The CDR3 length is 15 residues. The trim removed 4 bases at V and 1 base at J, leaving 3 bases unmatched. The DNA of the CDR3 is TGCGCCAGCAGCCCACTAGCGGGAGCGTCCTACGAGCAGTACTTC. Translated: CASSPLAGASYEQYF.

This clonotype turned up a few times. An end of the junction does not agree with germline; a read error may underlie this. The chain joins TRBV20-1 to TRBJ2-3; 10 positions agree with TRBD2. The germline CDR1 and CDR2 sequences are DFQATT and SNEGSKA (reference sequence). CDR3 length equals 15 residues. CDR3 in DNA: TGCAGTGCAAGAGGGGCTAGCGGGAGAACAGATACGCAGTATTTT. It is translated as CSARGASGRTDTQYF.

This clonotype was recorded at least ten times. The chain recombines TRBV6-1 with TRBJ2-2; the match to TRBD2 covers 9 bases. The germline gives CDR1 MNHNS, CDR2 SASEGT. J was trimmed by 1 base and V by 6 bases; bases with no gene match: 3. The CDR3 covers 15 residues. In nucleotides, the CDR3 is TGTGCCAGCAGACGACTAGCGGTGAACACCGGGGAGCTGTTTTTT. It specifies CASRRLAVNTGELFF.

A remark on this clonotype: A read error may be the cause here, since a much bigger clone is one base away. The chain joins TRBV27 to TRBJ2-1, with 8 bases that match TRBD1. Near its end, the DNA agrees better with TRBJ2-7, so the J call may be wrong. From germline, CDR1 is MNHEY and CDR2 SMNVEV (reference sequence). This CDR3 comprises 14 residues. CDR3 residues: CASSRQGFGNEQYF. The CDR3 DNA reads as TGTGCCAGCAGCCGACAGGGGTTCGGCAATGAGCAGTACTTC.

This clonotype was detected many times. The rearrangement uses TRBV27 and TRBJ2-5; weak D call: TRBD1 (6 bases). Germline V gene sequence: CDR1 MNHEY, CDR2 SMNVEV (reference sequence). This CDR3 spans 12 amino acids. V lost 6 bases and J 2 bases, leaving 7 bases between the germline ends. CDR3 nucleotide sequence: TGTGCCAGCAGAAGGGGGCAAGAGACCCAGTACTTC. It translates to CASRRGQETQYF.

Ten or more counts support this clonotype. The chain is built from TRBV18 and TRBJ2-7; perhaps TRBD1 as D (5 bases). This CDR3 spans 12 amino acids. Trimming removed 6 bases from V and 5 bases from J, with 11 bases in between. Germline V gene data show CDR1 as KGHSH and CDR2 as LQKENI. CDR3 residues: CASSTGINEQYF. The CDR3 DNA sequence: TGTGCCAGCTCTACAGGAATCAACGAGCAGTACTTC.

Concerning this clonotype: A much larger clone sits a single nucleotide away, making a read error possible. This chain connects TRBV6-2 or TRBV6-3 to TRBJ2-5, with D uncertain. CDR3 size: 14 residues. Germline V lookup: CDR1 MNHEY, CDR2 SVGEGT. CDR3 nucleotide sequence: TGTGCCAGCAGTTTCTACACCAACCAAGAGGCCCAGTACTTC. As protein: CASSFYTNQEAQYF.

As regards this clonotype: A read error is possible here, since a much larger clone lies one base away. The rearrangement uses TRBV30 and TRBJ2-2; D possibly uses TRBD1 or TRBD2 (5 bases each). Germline V gene lookup returns CDR1 GTSNPN and CDR2 SVGIG (reference sequence). Deletions cut 8 bases from V and 4 bases from J, with 14 bases between. There are 13 residues in the CDR3. CDR3 sequence: CAGTGTSTGELFF. DNA for the CDR3: TGTGCCGGGACCGGGACGTCCACCGGGGAGCTGTTTTTT.

This clonotype was seen more than once but under ten times. The chain has TRBV5-6 and TRBJ2-3, with D uncertain. CDR1 and CDR2 from the germline V gene are SGHDT and YYEEEE. The CDR3 length is 15 residues. V was clipped by 2 bases and J by 2 bases, with 12 bases between them. The CDR3 sequence is CASSFISGITDTQYF. In DNA, the CDR3 is TGTGCCAGCAGCTTCATCTCCGGTATCACAGATACGCAGTATTTT.

This clonotype was picked up many times. This chain uses TRBV6-1 with TRBJ1-2, with no clear D. The V gene lost 4 bases and the J gene lost 2 bases, with 5 bases spanning the gap. The CDR3 spans 12 residues. The germline V gene encodes CDR1 MNHNS and CDR2 SASEGT. Here the CDR3 reads CASSGQNYGYTF. The CDR3 coding sequence is TGTGCCAGCAGTGGACAAAACTATGGCTACACCTTC.

This clonotype was seen many times. At one end the junction does not follow the germline gene, possibly because of a read error. CDR3 nucleotides: TGTGCCAGCAGGACGACAGGGGCCCAAAAGACCCAGTACTTC. This translates into CASRTTGAQKTQYF. The V gene is TRBV2, the J gene TRBJ2-5, with 8 nucleotides matching TRBD1. This CDR3 comprises 14 residues. Germline-derived CDR1 and CDR2 are SNHLY and FYNNEI.

This clonotype has a count of ten or more. The rearrangement links TRBV3-1 to TRBJ2-2, with TRBD2 matching over 11 bases. From germline, CDR1 is LGHDT and CDR2 YNNKEL (reference sequence). This CDR3 is built from 17 residues. The V segment lost 1 base and the J segment 5 bases; nucleotides outside the gene matches: 6. The chain's CDR3 is CASSQGSSGRWTGELFF. The CDR3 nucleotides read TGTGCCAGCAGCCAAGGCTCTAGCGGGAGGTGGACCGGGGAGCTGTTTTTT.

This clonotype has a count of ten or more. The chain is built from TRBV7-3 and TRBJ1-4, with D perhaps matching TRBD1 (6 bases). Trimming removed 11 bases at V and 8 bases at J, with 18 bases between. Germline CDR1 is SGHTA and CDR2 is FQGTGA. CDR3 size: 13 residues. CDR3 protein: CAGGSGGQEKLFF. CDR3 DNA: TGTGCCGGCGGGTCGGGGGGCCAAGAAAAACTGTTTTTT.